This entry lists 14 T cell receptor beta chains sequenced from one sample in a study of Graves' ophthalmopathy and Graves' hyperthyroidism. From RNA, the CDR3 regions of TCR beta chains were amplified and sequenced. First-round RT-PCR employed HTBI primers, with a second-round multiplex PCR after it. A single record per CDR3 protein comes from TCRdb applying MiXCR to the multiplex PCR reads. The data show just over 600,000 distinct CDR3 sequences, 22% seen once. Specimen: peripheral blood. The source of these receptors is a woman aged 18-30 years with stable Graves' hyperthyroidism. Some clones in this sample may be carry-over from other donors' samples.

This clonotype was found many times. The rearrangement uses TRBV6-1 and TRBJ1-2; 7 positions agree with TRBD1. The germline V gene has CDR1 MNHNS and CDR2 SASEGT. The CDR3 spans 16 residues. The trim removed 6 bases at V and 0 bases at J, leaving 10 bases unmatched. The CDR3 DNA is TGTGCCAGCAGCTTTCGGACAGGCCGAGCTAACTATGGCTACACCTTC. The encoded protein is CASSFRTGRANYGYTF.

This clonotype was seen more than once but under ten times. The J gene is TRBJ1-1, the V gene TRBV6-1; no clear D gene. Trimming cost V 7 bases and J 1 base, with 19 bases left between them. Germline CDR1 and CDR2: MNHNS and SASEGT. CDR3 length: 16 residues. The CDR3 here is CASTLNTPGRNTEAFF. The CDR3 DNA reads TGTGCCAGCACTCTTAATACCCCCGGGAGGAACACTGAAGCTTTCTTT.

This clonotype was detected many times. One junction end does not reproduce the germline sequence, and a read error may be involved. The V and J genes are TRBV12-3 or TRBV12-4 and TRBJ2-4, with D possibly TRBD1 on 5 matching bases. The CDR3 is 13 residues long. The DNA for the CDR3 is TGTGCCAGCCAGGGATTGGACAAAAACATTAAGTACTTC. Protein sequence: CASQGLDKNIKYF.

This clonotype appeared many times. V gene TRBV30 combines with J gene TRBJ1-2; no definite D call. CDR1 and CDR2 (germline): GTSNPN, SVGIG (reference sequence). The CDR3 is 15 amino acids. V was pared by 0 bases and J by 1 base, with 12 bases between. The CDR3 here is CAWSVPLRVNYGYTF. The CDR3 bases are TGTGCCTGGAGTGTACCCCTCCGTGTTAACTATGGCTACACCTTC.

The V gene is TRBV11-2, the J gene TRBJ2-2, with 10 bases aligning to TRBD2. The CDR3 has 16 residues. V gave up 4 bases and J gave up 4 bases; unmatched junction bases: 6. Germline CDR1 is SGHAT and CDR2 is FQNNGV. The CDR3 sequence: CASSYQLAGLTGELFF. CDR3 nucleotide sequence: TGTGCCAGCAGCTATCAACTAGCGGGGCTCACCGGGGAGCTGTTTTTT.

The chain uses TRBV6-1 and TRBJ1-2; 7 bases are a match to TRBD1. J was trimmed by 2 bases and V by 5 bases; bases with no gene match: 5. CDR1 is MNHNS, CDR2 SASEGT, per germline. This CDR3 region has 14 residues. CDR3 coding DNA: TGTGCCAGCAGTCTCAGGGGGGACAACTATGGCTACACCTTC. Translation: CASSLRGDNYGYTF.

This clonotype was seen many times. The genes are TRBV6-2 or TRBV6-3 and TRBJ1-6; the D gene is possibly TRBD1 (6 bases). Germline V gene data show CDR1 as MNHEY and CDR2 as SVGEGT. The V end lost 6 bases, the J end lost 9 bases, and 21 bases lay between the germline ends. CDR3 length: 16 amino acids. Here the CDR3 reads CASRPTGMGRSSPLHF. The CDR3 nucleotides are TGTGCCAGCAGACCTACAGGGATGGGGCGTAGTTCACCCCTCCACTTT.

This clonotype has just a few counts. The gene calls are TRBV6-2 or TRBV6-3 and TRBJ1-2, with D unclear. V was clipped by 7 bases and J by 2 bases, with 14 bases between them. The V gene's germline CDR1 is MNHEY and CDR2 SVGEGT. This CDR3 contains 14 residues. The chain's CDR3 is CASNNGFENYGYTF. The CDR3 DNA follows: TGTGCCAGCAACAACGGGTTTGAGAACTATGGCTACACCTTC.

The chain carries TRBV11-3 and TRBJ2-7; tentatively, D is TRBD1 (6 bases). V lost 5 bases and J 4 bases, leaving 15 bases between the germline ends. The CDR3 has 14 residues. Per the germline V gene, CDR1 is SGHNT and CDR2 is YENEEA. CDR3 residues: CASSPEGTSYEQYF. Written as DNA, the CDR3 is TGTGCCAGCAGCCCCGAAGGGACATCTTACGAGCAGTACTTC.

This clonotype was seen at least ten times. The genes are TRBV7-9 and TRBJ1-1; D not resolved. The CDR3 length is 14 residues. The V gene lost 5 bases and the J gene lost 5 bases, with 15 bases spanning the gap. Per the germline V gene, CDR1 is SEHNR and CDR2 is FQNEAQ (reference sequence). The CDR3, as DNA: TGTGCCAGCAGCCCGAATGATCGCGGGACTGAAGCTTTCTTT. Translation gives CASSPNDRGTEAFF.

This clonotype occurred many times. The chain uses TRBV12-3 or TRBV12-4 and TRBJ2-2; possibly TRBD1 for D (7 bases). This CDR3 is 14 amino acids long. Trimming shortened V by 6 bases and J by 5 bases, and 13 bases separated the two germline ends. Here the CDR3 reads CASSRGTETGELFF. DNA of the CDR3: TGTGCCAGCAGCCGCGGGACAGAGACCGGGGAGCTGTTTTTT.

This clonotype was recorded many times. The rearrangement joins TRBV20-1 to TRBJ2-5; the D is unclear. CDR3 size: 13 residues. Trimming took 5 bases from V and 4 from J, leaving 14 bases between them. Germline V CDR1 and CDR2: DFQATT, SNEGSKA (reference sequence). The CDR3 region has the DNA TGCAGTGCTTCTCCAGCCCCCGGAGAGACCCAGTACTTC. Translated, it gives CSASPAPGETQYF.

This clonotype was seen many times. V and J are TRBV7-9 and TRBJ2-2, with D perhaps TRBD1 or TRBD2 (5 bases each). The germline V gene encodes CDR1 SEHNR and CDR2 FQNEAQ (reference sequence). With 4 bases removed from V and 0 bases from J, the gap between germline ends came to 9 bases. The CDR3 runs 15 residues. Here the CDR3 reads CASSWWDPNTGELFF. The CDR3 DNA reads TGTGCCAGCAGCTGGTGGGACCCGAACACCGGGGAGCTGTTTTTT.

This clonotype was seen at least ten times. The chain employs TRBV7-2 and TRBJ2-7, with a tentative D call TRBD2 (5 bases). CDR1 is SGHTA, CDR2 FQGNSA, per germline. Between the trimmed V and J ends, which lost 1 base and 5 bases, there was a span of 15 bases. The CDR3 extends over 15 amino acids. The DNA of the CDR3 is TGTGCCAGCAGCTTAGTCGGGGTCTGGCGGAACGAGCAGTACTTC. The encoded protein is CASSLVGVWRNEQYF.